The rows below give T cell receptor beta chains drawn from one sample of a study of cytomegalovirus exposure and HLA in healthy donors. The protocol was immunoSEQ multiplex PCR, while the TCRdb copy is restricted to in-frame clones and leaves out a portion. The repertoire holds 250,000 to 350,000 clones, with roughly 85% as singletons. The sequencing sample was made of PBMCs. These receptors were collected from a man aged 40-50 years in good health and CMV-seropositive. CDR3s include the opening cysteine and the closing phenylalanine or tryptophan. Fields, in order: V gene, D gene, clone size, J gene, CDR3 DNA, CDR3 protein. The D gene is left open where the match is weak. The listing skips clone size in some rows; elsewhere it reads once, few, many or a size class.

v_call: TRBV5-1; d_call: -; clone_size: -; j_call: TRBJ1-5; cdr3_nt: TGCGCCAGCAGTCCTCGGGGTGAAGCCAATCAGCCCCAGCATTTT; cdr3_aa: CASSPRGEANQPQHF
v_call: TRBV2; d_call: TRBD2; clone_size: -; j_call: TRBJ2-7; cdr3_nt: TGTGCCAGCAGTGACCGACTAGCGTACTCCTACGAGCAGTACTTC; cdr3_aa: CASSDRLAYSYEQYF
v_call: TRBV6-6; d_call: -; clone_size: -; j_call: TRBJ2-5; cdr3_nt: TGTGCCAGCAGTTACCTGGGAGAAGAGACCCAGTACTTC; cdr3_aa: CASSYLGEETQYF
v_call: TRBV5-4; d_call: -; clone_size: -; j_call: TRBJ1-2; cdr3_nt: TGTGCCAGCAGCTTGGGGGGCAGGGAAAACTATGGCTACACCTTC; cdr3_aa: CASSLGGRENYGYTF
v_call: TRBV6-5; d_call: -; clone_size: few; j_call: TRBJ1-5; cdr3_nt: TGTGCCAGCAGTCGCGACAGATCCCGCAATCAGCCCCAGCATTTT; cdr3_aa: CASSRDRSRNQPQHF
v_call: TRBV6-1; d_call: -; clone_size: -; j_call: TRBJ2-7; cdr3_nt: TGTGCCAGCAGGAAGGGGGGGACAGGCTTCTACGAGCAGTACTTC; cdr3_aa: CASRKGGTGFYEQYF
v_call: TRBV28; d_call: TRBD1; clone_size: -; j_call: TRBJ1-2; cdr3_nt: TGTGCCAGCAGGCCCACAGGGGGCGGCCTTAACTATGGCTACACCTTC; cdr3_aa: CASRPTGGGLNYGYTF
v_call: TRBV7-2; d_call: TRBD2; clone_size: -; j_call: TRBJ2-6; cdr3_nt: TGTGCCAGCAGCTCAGGACTAGAGAGCTCTGGGGCCAACGTCCTGACTTTC; cdr3_aa: CASSSGLESSGANVLTF
v_call: TRBV10-3; d_call: -; clone_size: -; j_call: TRBJ2-1; cdr3_nt: TGTGCCATCATGAGGGTCCCCGACAATGAGCAGTTCTTC; cdr3_aa: CAIMRVPDNEQFF
v_call: TRBV4-2; d_call: TRBD2; clone_size: -; j_call: TRBJ2-1; cdr3_nt: TGTGCCAGCAGCCGATCCACTAGCGGGAGTGGTAATTACAATGAGCAGTTCTTC; cdr3_aa: CASSRSTSGSGNYNEQFF
v_call: TRBV5-6; d_call: -; clone_size: few; j_call: TRBJ1-4; cdr3_nt: TGTGCCAGCAGCTTCAAAAATGAAAAACTGTTTTTT; cdr3_aa: CASSFKNEKLFF
v_call: TRBV30; d_call: TRBD2; clone_size: -; j_call: TRBJ2-7; cdr3_nt: TGTGCCAGCGGGACTAGCGGGAGGGCCTACTTCGAGCAGTACTTC; cdr3_aa: CASGTSGRAYFEQYF
v_call: TRBV28; d_call: TRBD2; clone_size: -; j_call: TRBJ2-5; cdr3_nt: TGTGCCAGCAGTTGGGGTAGCGGGAGACGAGAGACCCAGTACTTC; cdr3_aa: CASSWGSGRRETQYF
v_call: TRBV5-4; d_call: -; clone_size: -; j_call: TRBJ1-1; cdr3_nt: TGTGCCAGCAGCTTGGGTCAGGCTAAGAACACTGAAGCTTTCTTT; cdr3_aa: CASSLGQAKNTEAFF
v_call: TRBV2; d_call: TRBD1; clone_size: -; j_call: TRBJ2-7; cdr3_nt: TGTGCCAGCAGTCCGGACAGGGAAGTTGTGTACGAGCAGTACTTC; cdr3_aa: CASSPDREVVYEQYF
v_call: TRBV27; d_call: TRBD2; clone_size: -; j_call: TRBJ2-7; cdr3_nt: TGTGCCAGCAGTTTATTAGCGACTAGCGGGTATTACGAGCAGTACTTC; cdr3_aa: CASSLLATSGYYEQYF
v_call: TRBV7-9; d_call: TRBD2; clone_size: -; j_call: TRBJ2-1; cdr3_nt: TGTTCCAGCAGCACCAATAGCGGGAGCACCTACAATGAGCAGTTCTTC; cdr3_aa: CSSSTNSGSTYNEQFF
v_call: TRBV27; d_call: -; clone_size: -; j_call: TRBJ1-2; cdr3_nt: TGTGCCACCGTTACCTGGCAGGATGGCTACACCTTC; cdr3_aa: CATVTWQDGYTF
v_call: TRBV18; d_call: TRBD1; clone_size: -; j_call: TRBJ1-4; cdr3_nt: TGTGCCAGTTCCAGGGGGCAGGGTGAAAAACTGTTTTTT; cdr3_aa: CASSRGQGEKLFF
v_call: TRBV15; d_call: TRBD1; clone_size: -; j_call: TRBJ1-5; cdr3_nt: TGTGCCACCAGCAGTCGGACAGGGGGCCTTCTGAGGTACAATCAGCCCCAGCATTTT; cdr3_aa: CATSSRTGGLLRYNQPQHF
v_call: TRBV28; d_call: -; clone_size: few; j_call: TRBJ2-7; cdr3_nt: TGTGCCAGCAGGGCGGGCAGCTCCTACGAGCAGTACTTC; cdr3_aa: CASRAGSSYEQYF
v_call: TRBV5-4; d_call: -; clone_size: -; j_call: TRBJ2-2; cdr3_nt: TGTGCCAGCAGCTTGGATGAGGGAAACACCGGGGAGCTGTTTTTT; cdr3_aa: CASSLDEGNTGELFF
v_call: TRBV19; d_call: -; clone_size: -; j_call: TRBJ2-1; cdr3_nt: TGTGCCAGTACGGCGGGGAGCTCCTACAATGAGCAGTTCTTC; cdr3_aa: CASTAGSSYNEQFF
v_call: TRBV27; d_call: -; clone_size: -; j_call: TRBJ2-7; cdr3_nt: TGTGCCAGCAGAGCAGACGGGATCTCCTACGAGCAGTACTTC; cdr3_aa: CASRADGISYEQYF
v_call: TRBV29-1; d_call: TRBD1; clone_size: -; j_call: TRBJ1-1; cdr3_nt: TGCAGCGTTGAACTGAACAGGGGGGCCACTGAAGCTTTCTTT; cdr3_aa: CSVELNRGATEAFF
v_call: TRBV15; d_call: -; clone_size: -; j_call: TRBJ2-3; cdr3_nt: TGTGCCACCAGTCCTTACTCGGGGCGAAGGGGGGATACGCAGTATTTT; cdr3_aa: CATSPYSGRRGDTQYF
v_call: TRBV19; d_call: -; clone_size: -; j_call: TRBJ2-3; cdr3_nt: TGTGCCAGTAGTATAGGCGGGGTAACCACAGATACGCAGTATTTT; cdr3_aa: CASSIGGVTTDTQYF
v_call: TRBV30; d_call: TRBD1; clone_size: -; j_call: TRBJ1-2; cdr3_nt: TGTGCCTGGAGTGTAAACAGGGGGATTAACTATGGCTACACCTTC; cdr3_aa: CAWSVNRGINYGYTF
v_call: TRBV6-6; d_call: -; clone_size: -; j_call: TRBJ2-3; cdr3_nt: TGTGCCAGCGGAGGCACAGATACGCAGTATTTT; cdr3_aa: CASGGTDTQYF
v_call: TRBV2; d_call: TRBD2; clone_size: -; j_call: TRBJ2-7; cdr3_nt: TGTGCCAGCAGGCTGGCTAGCGGGGGTGGAAGCTCCTACGAGCAGTACTTC; cdr3_aa: CASRLASGGGSSYEQYF
v_call: TRBV10-3; d_call: -; clone_size: -; j_call: TRBJ2-7; cdr3_nt: TGTGCCATCAGTGAAGTTAGCTCCTACGAGCAGTACTTC; cdr3_aa: CAISEVSSYEQYF
v_call: TRBV20-1; d_call: -; clone_size: -; j_call: TRBJ2-5; cdr3_nt: TGCAGTGCCCCTCAGGGGGAGACCCAGTACTTC; cdr3_aa: CSAPQGETQYF
v_call: TRBV14; d_call: -; clone_size: -; j_call: TRBJ2-7; cdr3_nt: TGTGCCAGCAGCCAGATTCGACTAGAGCAGTACTTC; cdr3_aa: CASSQIRLEQYF
v_call: TRBV4-1; d_call: -; clone_size: -; j_call: TRBJ1-1; cdr3_nt: TGCGCCAGCAGCCCTGGGCCGCAGCACACTGAAGCTTTCTTT; cdr3_aa: CASSPGPQHTEAFF
v_call: TRBV7-3; d_call: TRBD2; clone_size: -; j_call: TRBJ2-2; cdr3_nt: TGTGCCAGCAGCTTAATGGCGGGAGGGTGGACCGGGGAGCTGTTTTTT; cdr3_aa: CASSLMAGGWTGELFF
v_call: TRBV7-2; d_call: -; clone_size: once; j_call: TRBJ2-3; cdr3_nt: TGTGCCAGCAGCTTAGGGCATCGGAGTCGTGATGCGCAGTATTTT; cdr3_aa: CASSLGHRSRDAQYF
v_call: TRBV7-2; d_call: -; clone_size: -; j_call: TRBJ2-2; cdr3_nt: TGTGCCAGCAGCCCGCACAGGGACGGGGAGCTGTTTTTT; cdr3_aa: CASSPHRDGELFF
v_call: TRBV19; d_call: -; clone_size: -; j_call: TRBJ1-1; cdr3_nt: TGTGCCAGTAGTATTCATAGTTTGAACACTGAAGCTTTCTTT; cdr3_aa: CASSIHSLNTEAFF
v_call: TRBV28; d_call: TRBD1; clone_size: -; j_call: TRBJ1-2; cdr3_nt: TGTGCCAGTACAAAGGACAGGGTTGGCTACACCTTC; cdr3_aa: CASTKDRVGYTF
v_call: TRBV6-1; d_call: TRBD1; clone_size: once; j_call: TRBJ1-1; cdr3_nt: TGTGCCAGCAGTAAGGACAGGGGGCGTACTGAAGCTTTCTTT; cdr3_aa: CASSKDRGRTEAFF
v_call: TRBV9; d_call: -; clone_size: once; j_call: TRBJ1-3; cdr3_nt: TGTGCCAGCAGCGTAGCCCCAGGCCTCGCCGGTGGAAACACCATATATTTT; cdr3_aa: CASSVAPGLAGGNTIYF
v_call: TRBV7-9; d_call: -; clone_size: -; j_call: TRBJ1-3; cdr3_nt: TGTGCCAGCAGCTTATCCGGTGTCTCTGGAAACACCATATATTTT; cdr3_aa: CASSLSGVSGNTIYF
v_call: TRBV19; d_call: TRBD1; clone_size: -; j_call: TRBJ1-2; cdr3_nt: TGTGCCAGTAGTATCGACAGGGACCAGGATGGCTACACCTTC; cdr3_aa: CASSIDRDQDGYTF